This T cell receptor (beta chain) was identified during a study of beta chain features in type 1 diabetes. The isolated RNA, all of it, was reverse transcribed, so expressed TCRB transcripts were what got sequenced. Some 3.6 million reads on average were seen across naive, central memory and regulatory T cell samples. TCRdb's table, derived via immunoSEQ multiplex PCR, lists solely in-frame clones and lacks some. The sample holds around 190,000 clones; around an eighth are singletons and the top ten take about 0.59%. A note on this clone: Its target is not known.

Study-level results: PCR might pick shorter templates more often, in the same way for patients and controls. The similarity of naive, central memory and Treg TCRB repertoires appeared greater among patients than among healthy donors. There was a moderate but significant shortening of TCRB CDR3s in all four CD4+ subsets of Type 1 diabetes patients.

Trimming cost V 6 bases and J 0 bases; bases outside gene matches: 7. Per germline, CDR1 MNHNS and CDR2 SASEGT. This CDR3 has 15 amino acids. Sequencing input: central memory CD4+ T cells from blood. This TCR came from a woman between 18 and 29 years old in good health. The chain recombines TRBV6-1 with TRBJ2-7, with 8 positions matching TRBD2. In DNA, the CDR3 is TGTGCCAGCAGCGAGACTAGCGTGAACTCCTACGAGCAGTACTTC. This translates into CASSETSVNSYEQYF.